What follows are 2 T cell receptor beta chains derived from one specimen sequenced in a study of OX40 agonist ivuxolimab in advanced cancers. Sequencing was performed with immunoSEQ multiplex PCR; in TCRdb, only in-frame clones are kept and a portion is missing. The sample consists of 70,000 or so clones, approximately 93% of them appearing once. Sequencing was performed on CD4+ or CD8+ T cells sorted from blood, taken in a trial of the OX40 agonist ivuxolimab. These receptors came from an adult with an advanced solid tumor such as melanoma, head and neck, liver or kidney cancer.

This CDR3 is CASSLGGQIQTEQYF. The CDR3 DNA follows: TGCGCCAGCAGCTTGGGGGGACAGATTCAGACCGAGCAGTACTTC. The chain joins TRBV5-1 to TRBJ2-7; 7 bases align to TRBD1. The J segment lost 6 bases and the V segment lost 0 bases, leaving 9 bases of the junction unmatched. The CDR3 totals 15 residues. Germline V gives CDR1 SGHRS, CDR2 YFSETQ.

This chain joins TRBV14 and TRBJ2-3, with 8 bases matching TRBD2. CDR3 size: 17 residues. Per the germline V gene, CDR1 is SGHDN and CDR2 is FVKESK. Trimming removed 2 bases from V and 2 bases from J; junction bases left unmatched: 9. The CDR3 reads CASSQRTLAGFTDTQYF. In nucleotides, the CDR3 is TGTGCCAGCAGCCAAAGGACATTAGCGGGATTCACAGATACGCAGTATTTT.